This record concerns one TCR beta chain sequence. This clone has just a few counts. The antigen it binds to is not known. No quality values exist for individual bases; no much larger clone is one base distant. These data are taken from a study of blood T cell repertoires in COVID-19 (dated by TCRdb to the early 2020s). A note on the overall study: Samples covering the acute and convalescent phases of COVID-19 were provided by collaborators in the United States, Italy and Spain. The material from the prospective study consisted of cDNA or gDNA derived from T cells, B-cell-depleted T cells, or PBMCs. Subjects who had been exposed to COVID-19, were actively infected with it, or had recovered from it provided the deeply sampled blood TCRbeta repertoires that made up the dataset. A freely available public database, intended as a resource for researchers studying the immune response to SARS-CoV-2, is where the repertoires were released. The samples were drawn from two sources: the first 160 participants of the ongoing ImmuneRACE study, and over 950 subjects contributed by 6 global collaborators. A de-identified subject ID, COVID-19 status, age in years and sex were almost always included in the sample metadata. Where available, HLA class I and class II types were taken from metadata supplied by the sample provider and were not determined by assay-based typing.

The immunoSEQ Assay, a bias-controlled multiplex PCR, was used to amplify TCRbeta CDR3 regions from genomic DNA. Regarding the original processing steps: Within the assay, amplification of reference gene primers was used to estimate how many nucleated cells each sample contained. Sequence reads were collapsed and filtered to measure the absolute abundance of every unique TCRbeta CDR3 rearrangement. For each sample, productive Simpson clonality was calculated as the square root of Simpson's diversity index across productive rearrangements. Drawn from immuneACCESS, this table holds only the in-frame rearrangements with V and J called that TCRdb kept. Clones are partly lost; checked studies trace under half to an unresolved V gene and leave the rest unexplained. From that table come the V and J calls and clone size; the DNA was used to work out D and trimming. Within this sample are about 53,000 clones, with 60% to 80% of them counted one time only. The top ten hold around two fifths of the sample.

The collaborating institutions used their own protocols to collect whole blood in K2EDTA tubes. For TCRbeta analysis, collaborator samples were shipped as frozen whole blood, as isolated PBMCs, or as DNA extracted from either sample type. CDR1 and CDR2 are drawn from the germline V gene (reference sequence): LNHDA, SQIVND. The CDR3 measures 15 amino acids from cysteine to phenylalanine. Just CDR3 DNA is preserved here, 45 bases in frame from base 1. V trim: 4 bases; J trim: 6 bases; unmatched bases: 5. Here is what the overall study found, with its caveats: Clinical and demographic metadata were provided uncurated, with the amount varying by source and participant.

The chain links TRBV19 with TRBJ2-1; the central 11 bases match TRBD1. The receptor was isolated from a man in his 70s with active or convalescent COVID-19. The material sequenced was peripheral blood. The CDR3 is CASSTTGTGGNEQFF. The DNA is TGTGCCAGTAGTACTACCGGGACAGGGGGCAATGAGCAGTTCTTC.